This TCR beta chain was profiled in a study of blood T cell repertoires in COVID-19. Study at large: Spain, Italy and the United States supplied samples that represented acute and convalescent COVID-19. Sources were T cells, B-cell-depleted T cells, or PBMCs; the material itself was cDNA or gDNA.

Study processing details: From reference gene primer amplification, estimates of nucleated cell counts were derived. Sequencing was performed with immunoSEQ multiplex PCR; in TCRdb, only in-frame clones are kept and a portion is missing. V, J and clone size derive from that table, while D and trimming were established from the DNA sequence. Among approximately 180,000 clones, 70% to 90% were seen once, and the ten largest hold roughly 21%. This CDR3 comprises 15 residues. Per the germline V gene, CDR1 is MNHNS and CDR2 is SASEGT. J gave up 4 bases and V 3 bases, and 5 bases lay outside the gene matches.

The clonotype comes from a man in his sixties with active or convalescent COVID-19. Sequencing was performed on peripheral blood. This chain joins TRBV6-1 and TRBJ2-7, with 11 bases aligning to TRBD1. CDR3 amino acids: CASSDAGTGGYEQYF. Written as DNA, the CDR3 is TGTGCCAGCAGTGATGCCGGGACAGGGGGGTACGAGCAGTACTTC.